These 9 T cell receptor beta chains were all obtained from the same sample, sequenced in a study of CD8+ T cells in alopecia areata. As for treatment: oral pan-JAK inhibitor, 5-10 mg twice daily. Reverse transcribed after extraction, RNA yielded cDNA as the sequencing template. Clones were sequenced by immunoSEQ multiplex PCR, and TCRdb holds only the in-frame ones, with some missing. The profile shows 180,000 or so clones, 40% to 55% of them singletons. This material consisted of CD8+ T cells sorted from blood, taken at week 52, from a patient treated with tofacitinib. The receptors derive from a human donor with alopecia areata.

This clone has a handful of counts. V usage is TRBV11-2 and J usage is TRBJ2-3; no clear D gene. This CDR3 is 12 amino acids long. The V end lost 3 bases, the J end lost 2 bases, and 3 bases lay between the germline ends. Germline CDR1 SGHAT, CDR2 FQNNGV. This chain's CDR3 is CASSFSTDTQYF. DNA for the CDR3: TGTGCCAGCAGCTTTTCCACAGATACGCAGTATTTT.

The rearrangement joins TRBV7-9 to TRBJ2-7; D remains ambiguous. The germline V gene has CDR1 SEHNR and CDR2 FQNEAQ (reference sequence). V lost 3 bases, J lost 0 bases, and 6 bases lay in between. The CDR3 covers 13 residues. For the CDR3, the DNA is TGTGCCAGCAGCTTCGGATACTCCTACGAGCAGTACTTC. It translates to CASSFGYSYEQYF.

This rearrangement joins TRBV11-2 to TRBJ2-1; D is undetermined. V gave up 5 bases and J gave up 7 bases, with 12 bases separating them. The CDR3 spans 13 residues. Germline V CDR1 and CDR2: SGHAT, FQNNGV. The CDR3, as DNA: TGTGCCAGCAGCCCCGAGCTGGGTAATGAGCAGTTCTTC. Translation gives CASSPELGNEQFF.

V usage is TRBV5-1 and J usage is TRBJ1-2, with no clear D. Germline lookup yields CDR1 SGHRS and CDR2 YFSETQ. Trimming stripped 1 base from V and 0 bases from J, with 4 bases between. The CDR3 extends over 13 amino acids. The CDR3 DNA sequence: TGCGCCAGCAGCTTGAGTCCTAACTATGGCTACACCTTC. This translates into CASSLSPNYGYTF.

This clone is a singleton in its sample. The V gene is TRBV29-1, the J gene TRBJ2-1; a possible D gene is TRBD2 (6 bases). This CDR3 comprises 20 residues. The germline V gene encodes CDR1 SQVTM and CDR2 ANQGSEA. Trimming pared 4 bases from V and 0 bases from J, leaving 28 bases between. The CDR3 loop reads CSVVFRDSPTGLSSYNEQFF. The CDR3 region has the DNA TGCAGCGTTGTATTCCGGGACTCACCTACGGGTTTGAGCTCCTACAATGAGCAGTTCTTC.

This clone was counted once. The CDR3 loop reads CASSGALAGADTQYF. The CDR3 nucleotides read TGTGCCAGCAGTGGAGCCCTAGCGGGGGCAGATACGCAGTATTTT. J is TRBJ2-3 and V is TRBV6-6, with TRBD2 matching over 10 bases. The CDR3 is 15 residues long. Trimming removed 5 bases from V and 4 bases from J; junction bases left unmatched: 6. Germline loops: CDR1 MNHNY, CDR2 SVGAGI (reference sequence).

This chain connects TRBV11-2 to TRBJ1-1, with D uncertain. This CDR3 is 11 amino acids long. Trimming took 2 bases from V and 5 from J, leaving 3 bases between them. Germline V gene sequence: CDR1 SGHAT, CDR2 FQNNGV. The CDR3 is CASSLQTEAFF. The CDR3, as DNA: TGTGCCAGCAGCTTACAAACTGAAGCTTTCTTT.

V usage is TRBV11-1 and J usage is TRBJ1-5; weak D call: TRBD1 (5 bases). CDR1 is SGHAT, CDR2 FQDESV, per germline (reference sequence). The CDR3 length is 13 residues. Trimming removed 5 bases at V and 6 bases at J, with 11 bases between. CDR3 sequence (DNA): TGTGCCAGCAGCATACAGGATGGTCAGCCCCAGCATTTT. Translation gives CASSIQDGQPQHF.

This sequence joins TRBV4-3 and TRBJ2-7, with D unresolved. Per germline, CDR1 LGHNA and CDR2 YSLEER. V lost 4 bases to trimming and J lost 6 bases, with 13 bases between them. The CDR3 totals 13 residues. The CDR3 DNA is TGCGCCAGCAGCCCTCCGGGCTTCGCCGAGCAGTACTTC. This sequence encodes CASSPPGFAEQYF.